The 23 T cell receptor beta chains reported below all come from one sample, sequenced in a study of monozygotic twins with inflammatory bowel disease. TCRdb re-called the 5' RACE reads and catalogs CDR3 proteins one per entry, DNA excluded. This repertoire includes approximately 330,000 distinct CDR3 sequences. Sequenced material: blood. The receptors here all came from a human donor with ulcerative colitis or Crohn's disease, or a healthy co-twin of an affected twin (not recorded which).

This chain connects TRBV5-1 to TRBJ1-2. The CDR3 spans 13 residues. Germline assignment: CDR1 SGHRS and CDR2 YFSETQ. The CDR3 protein is CASSLLEHYGYTF.

The rearrangement uses TRBV12-3 or TRBV12-4 and TRBJ2-3. CDR3 size: 16 residues. CDR3 sequence reads: CASSPGETFNPDTQYF.

This rearrangement joins TRBV12-3 or TRBV12-4 to TRBJ1-1; as DNA is missing, the TRBD1 call by TCRdb cannot be tested. The CDR3 spans 16 residues. The CDR3 is CASSFGPGRGTTEAFF.

CDR3 residues: CASSLSGWGLRNEQFF. The chain carries TRBV12-3 or TRBV12-4 and TRBJ2-1. This CDR3 contains 16 residues.

The chain uses TRBV15 and TRBJ2-6; with no DNA, the TCRdb D assignment of TRBD1 cannot be verified. CDR1 and CDR2 from the germline V gene are LNHNV and YYDKDF (reference sequence). The CDR3 has 16 residues. The chain's CDR3 is CATSPDRGTGANVLTF.

The chain employs TRBV20-1 and TRBJ2-3; TCRdb designates TRBD2, a call that cannot be tested without DNA. The V gene's germline CDR1 is DFQATT and CDR2 SNEGSKA (reference sequence). The CDR3 is made up of 15 amino acids. The CDR3 protein is CSASLATTSTDTQYF.

This chain uses TRBV27 with TRBJ2-5. The CDR3 totals 13 residues. CDR1 is MNHEY, CDR2 SMNVEV, per germline (reference sequence). This chain's CDR3 is CASSLDPIETQYF.

The chain is built from TRBV28 and TRBJ2-5. CDR3 length: 14 residues. Germline CDR1 MDHEN, CDR2 SYDVKM. Here the CDR3 reads CASSFNRYQETQYF.

The rearrangement links TRBV6-1 to TRBJ1-3; TCRdb returns TRBD1, unconfirmable since there is no DNA. This CDR3 is 16 amino acids long. Germline CDR1 and CDR2: MNHNS and SASEGT. The CDR3 here is CASSRLSRGSGNTIYF.

Here the CDR3 reads CSAPRGAYGYTF. The chain recombines TRBV20-1 with TRBJ1-2; the TRBD1 assignment by TCRdb is unverifiable without DNA. The CDR3 totals 12 residues. Germline CDR1 and CDR2: DFQATT and SNEGSKA (reference sequence).

The chain combines TRBV4-3 with TRBJ2-7; TCRdb outputs TRBD1, but without DNA this stays unchecked. Germline V CDR1 and CDR2: LGHNA, YSLEER. CDR3 size: 15 residues. CDR3 in amino acids: CASSQAERGIYEQYF.

The chain has TRBV20-1 and TRBJ2-1; TCRdb returns TRBD2, unconfirmable since there is no DNA. Germline CDR1 DFQATT, CDR2 SNEGSKA (reference sequence). This CDR3 contains 17 residues. The CDR3 loop is CSARALLTSGTENEQFF.

The chain recombines TRBV5-1 with TRBJ2-2; TCRdb calls TRBD1, which cannot be checked without DNA. The CDR3 spans 16 residues. CDR1 is SGHRS and CDR2 is YFSETQ in the germline V gene. The CDR3 region is CASSLGGTANTGELFF.

V usage is TRBV20-1 and J usage is TRBJ2-5; checking the TCRdb D call of TRBD1 is not possible without DNA. In germline, CDR1 is DFQATT, CDR2 SNEGSKA (reference sequence). This CDR3 has 14 residues. The CDR3 loop reads CSARRTGSGETQYF.

J is TRBJ2-7 and V is TRBV28. CDR3 size: 13 residues. Germline CDR1 and CDR2: MDHEN and SYDVKM. CDR3 protein: CASSINEPYEQYF.

The V gene is TRBV11-2, the J gene TRBJ2-1; no DNA is available, so the TRBD1 call from TCRdb remains unchecked. CDR3 length: 15 amino acids. CDR1 is SGHAT and CDR2 is FQNNGV in the germline V gene. The CDR3 sequence: CASSLDWYPGGEQFF. Supplemented by reference TRBV11-2 and TRBJ2-1, the full variable domain reads EAGVAQSPRYKIIEKRQSVAFWCNPISGHATLYWYQQILGQGPKLLIQFQNNGVVDDSQLPKDRFSAERLKGVDSTLKIQPAKLEDSAVYLCASSLDWYPGGEQFFGPGTRLTVL.

The rearrangement links TRBV19 to TRBJ2-7; TCRdb indicates TRBD2, and absent DNA this call remains unverified. The CDR3 has 15 amino acids. CDR1 and CDR2 (germline): LNHDA, SQIVND (reference sequence). The CDR3 is CASSPQTAGGYEQYF. Looking up the rest from reference TRBV19 and TRBJ2-7 gives the full variable domain: DGGITQSPKYLFRKEGQNVTLSCEQNLNHDAMYWYRQDPGQGLRLIYYSQIVNDFQKGDIAEGYSVSREKKESFPLTVTSAQKNPTAFYLCASSPQTAGGYEQYFGPGTRLTVT.

V and J are TRBV12-3 or TRBV12-4 and TRBJ2-3; TCRdb indicates TRBD1, and absent DNA this call remains unverified. This CDR3 is built from 15 residues. The CDR3 region is CASSPGEGVTDTQYF.

This rearrangement joins TRBV5-1 to TRBJ1-6; lacking DNA, the TRBD1 call made by TCRdb goes unchecked. The germline V gene has CDR1 SGHRS and CDR2 YFSETQ. The CDR3 runs to 12 residues. CDR3 loop: CASSLPGSPLHF.

This chain uses TRBV10-2 with TRBJ1-2; the TCRdb call, TRBD1, lacks DNA for checking. This CDR3 comprises 12 residues. Germline loops: CDR1 WSHSY, CDR2 SAAADI. CDR3 region: CASSETGDGYTF.

The V and J genes are TRBV3-1 and TRBJ2-4; TCRdb's D call, TRBD1, is unchecked because there is no DNA. Germline CDR1 is LGHDT and CDR2 is YNNKEL (reference sequence). This CDR3 contains 14 residues. CDR3 sequence: CASSQPEPGNIQYF.

V usage is TRBV12-3 or TRBV12-4 and J usage is TRBJ2-1. The CDR3 contains 13 residues. CDR3: CASRAIGHNEQFF.

This chain connects TRBV20-1 to TRBJ1-1; the TRBD1 assignment by TCRdb is unverifiable without DNA. The CDR3 has 13 residues. The germline CDR1 and CDR2 sequences are DFQATT and SNEGSKA (reference sequence). The CDR3 sequence: CRATGTLNTEAFF.